This T cell receptor (beta chain) was sequenced in a study of shared T cell receptors in the human thymus. This CDR3 spans 17 amino acids. V gave up 3 bases and J gave up 0 bases, with 17 bases separating them. The germline V gene encodes CDR1 SGDLS and CDR2 YYNGEE. Method: immunoSEQ multiplex PCR; TCRdb's copy keeps in-frame clones and lacks some. The table records under 450,000 clones, 85% to 95% of them present only once. The clonotype was recovered from a human donor. The material sequenced was thymocytes. The chain links TRBV9 to TRBJ2-3; D is perhaps TRBD1 (5 bases). CDR3 sequence: CASSACPRQPSTDTQYF. DNA for the CDR3: TGTGCCAGCAGCGCTTGCCCCCGACAGCCAAGCACAGATACGCAGTATTTT.